The T cell receptor beta chain described here comes from a study of spatial heterogeneity in lung cancer. Every cDNA TCR molecule received its own unique molecular identifier. MiXCR, applied by TCRdb to the 5' RACE reads, yields one record per CDR3 protein. The sample carries approximately 7,000 distinct CDR3 sequences, 10% to 15% recorded once. Specified time point: sample taken at primary tumor resection. Study observations and caveats: Expanded alpha and beta TCR counts within tumors tracked tumor mutation counts. Coverage of tumor T cells was estimated at approximately 7% for alpha chains and approximately 12% for beta chains.

Relative to its sample, this clonotype is medium-sized. Antigen specificity is unknown. This beta chain is an unintended read in a library built for alpha chains; its size means little. Sequenced here: lung tumor tissue, sampled at surgery. This TCR was sampled from a male donor with early-stage non-small cell lung cancer.

The chain's CDR3 is CACNRDSNSPLHF. The CDR3, as DNA: TGTGCCTGCAACCGGGACAGCAATTCACCCCTCCACTTT. The rearrangement joins TRBV28 to TRBJ1-6; 7 positions match TRBD1. Germline assignment: CDR1 MDHEN and CDR2 SYDVKM. The trim removed 11 bases at V and 7 bases at J, leaving 8 bases unmatched. CDR3 length: 13 amino acids.